This TCR beta chain was found in a study of blood T cell repertoires in COVID-19. Germline lookup yields CDR1 SQVTM and CDR2 ANQGSEA. The CDR3 contains 12 residues. V lost 1 base and J 6 bases, leaving 10 bases between the germline ends. Original processing notes: The authors estimated nucleated cell counts from reference gene primer amplification. Sequenced by immunoSEQ multiplex PCR; TCRdb stores in-frame clones only, minus some. That table is the source of V, J and clone size, and D and trimming were worked out from the DNA. The sample records over 120,000 clones, roughly 84% being singletons. The rearrangement uses TRBV29-1 and TRBJ2-7, with D possibly being TRBD1 (5 bases). Sequencing input: peripheral blood. This TCR was sampled from a human donor with acute or convalescent COVID-19. The donor label of this sample is uncertain. The CDR3 sequence: CSVEGQGSEQYF. DNA for the CDR3: TGCAGCGTTGAAGGGCAGGGAAGCGAGCAGTACTTC.